In this sample, the clone carrying this T cell receptor beta chain turned up a few times. Its antigen is unidentified. Ophthalmopathy in the patients scored at least 3 on Clinical Activity Score and at least 4 on NOSPECS grade, lasting under 3 months. Each diagnosis drew on symptoms, thyroxine, TRAb, thyroid ultrasound and orbital computed tomography findings. An approximately 9.4 ml volume of fresh peripheral blood provided the PBMCs. The data were obtained in a study of T cells in Graves' hyperthyroidism and ophthalmopathy. Whole-study findings and limits: Most thyroid-expanded clonotypes above 0.001 were also found in blood.

This CDR3 has 13 residues. Germline V gene data show CDR1 as SQVTM and CDR2 as ANQGSEA. V shed 5 bases and J 3 bases; nucleotides not matched to a gene: 4. RNA transcripts provided the source from which TCR beta CDR3 regions were amplified. An initial round of RT-PCR targeting the TCR CDR3 relied on the HTBI primer set. TCRdb called the multiplex PCR reads again in MiXCR, with one record for every CDR3 protein. Of hundreds of thousands of distinct CDR3 sequences in the sample, approximately 16% were seen once. Sequencing was performed on blood. This clonotype originated in a woman in her sixties or seventies with Graves' ophthalmopathy. The chain combines TRBV29-1 with TRBJ2-7, with 10 bases matching TRBD2. The CDR3 DNA reads as TGCAGCGTTCTGGGACTAGCGAACTACGAGCAGTACTTC. This codes for CSVLGLANYEQYF.